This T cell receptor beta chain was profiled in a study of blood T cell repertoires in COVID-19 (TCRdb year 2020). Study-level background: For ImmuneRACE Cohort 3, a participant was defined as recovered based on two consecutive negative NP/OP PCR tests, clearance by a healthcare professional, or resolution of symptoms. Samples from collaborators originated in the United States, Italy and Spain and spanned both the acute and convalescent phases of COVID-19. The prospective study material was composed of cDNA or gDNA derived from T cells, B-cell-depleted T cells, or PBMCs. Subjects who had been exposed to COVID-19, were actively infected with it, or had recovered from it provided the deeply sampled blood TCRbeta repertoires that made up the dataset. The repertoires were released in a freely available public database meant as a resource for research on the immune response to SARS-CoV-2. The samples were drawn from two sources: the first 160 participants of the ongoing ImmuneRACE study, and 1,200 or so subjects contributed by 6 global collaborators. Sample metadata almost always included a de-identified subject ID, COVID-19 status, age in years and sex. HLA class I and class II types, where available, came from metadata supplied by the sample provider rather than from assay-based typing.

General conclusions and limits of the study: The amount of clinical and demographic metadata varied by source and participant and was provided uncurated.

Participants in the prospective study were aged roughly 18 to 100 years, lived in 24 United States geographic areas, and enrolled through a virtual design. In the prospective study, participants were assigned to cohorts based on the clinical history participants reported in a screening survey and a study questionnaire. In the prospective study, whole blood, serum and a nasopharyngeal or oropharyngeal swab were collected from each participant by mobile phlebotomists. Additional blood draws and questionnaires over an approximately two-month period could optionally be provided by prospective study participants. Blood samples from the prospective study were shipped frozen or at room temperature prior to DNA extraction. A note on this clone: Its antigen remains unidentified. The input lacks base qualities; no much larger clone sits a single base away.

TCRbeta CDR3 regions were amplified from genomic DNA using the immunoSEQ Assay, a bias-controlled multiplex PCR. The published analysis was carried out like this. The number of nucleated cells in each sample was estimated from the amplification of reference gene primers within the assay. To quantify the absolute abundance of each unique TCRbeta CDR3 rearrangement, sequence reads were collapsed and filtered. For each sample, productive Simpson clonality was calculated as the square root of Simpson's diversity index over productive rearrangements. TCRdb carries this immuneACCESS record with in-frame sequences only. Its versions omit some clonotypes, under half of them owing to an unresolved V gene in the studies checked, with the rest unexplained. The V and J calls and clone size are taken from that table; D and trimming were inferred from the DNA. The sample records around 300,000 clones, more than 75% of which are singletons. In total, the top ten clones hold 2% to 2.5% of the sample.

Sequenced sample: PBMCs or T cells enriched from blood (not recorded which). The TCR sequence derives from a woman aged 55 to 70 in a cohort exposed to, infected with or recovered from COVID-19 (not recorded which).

DNA sequence: TGCGCCAGCAGTCCTCGACAGCACCAAGAGACCCAGTACTTC. This gives the protein CASSPRQHQETQYF. The chain joins TRBV10-2 to TRBJ2-5; tentative D gene TRBD1, with 5 bases matching. The cysteine opens and the phenylalanine closes a CDR3 of 14 amino acids. Only the CDR3 portion is preserved as DNA: 42 bases, with reading frame beginning at the first base. The trim is 5 bases for V and 0 bases for J, with a gap of 10 bases between the germline ends. The germline V gene specifies WSHSY as CDR1 and SAAADI as CDR2.